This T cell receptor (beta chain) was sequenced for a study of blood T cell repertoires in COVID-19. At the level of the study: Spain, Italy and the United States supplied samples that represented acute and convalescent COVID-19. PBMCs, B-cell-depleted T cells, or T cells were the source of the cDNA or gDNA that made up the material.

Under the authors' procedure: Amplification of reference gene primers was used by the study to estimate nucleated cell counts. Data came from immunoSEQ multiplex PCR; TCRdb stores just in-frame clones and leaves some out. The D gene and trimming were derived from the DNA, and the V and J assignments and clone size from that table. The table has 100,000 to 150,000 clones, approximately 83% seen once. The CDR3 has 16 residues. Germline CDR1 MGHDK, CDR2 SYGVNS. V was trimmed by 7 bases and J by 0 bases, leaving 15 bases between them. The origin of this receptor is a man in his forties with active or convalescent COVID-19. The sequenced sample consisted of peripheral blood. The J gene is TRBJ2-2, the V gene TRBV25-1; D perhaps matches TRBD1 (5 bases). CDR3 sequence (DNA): TGTGCCAGCAAGTCGTGGGGCGCGGCGAACACCGGGGAGCTGTTTTTT. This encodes CASKSWGAANTGELFF.